The rows below give T cell receptor beta chains drawn from one sample of a study of response to subunit inactivated influenza vaccine. Via MiXCR, TCRdb re-called the RT-PCR reads, giving one row per CDR3 protein. The sample lists 650,000 to 850,000 distinct CDR3 sequences; over 11% were seen once. The sequencing used PBMCs from blood, collected about 14 days before vaccination. Receptors were obtained from a man aged 45-65 years who received an inactivated influenza vaccine. CDR3s leave out the opening cysteine and the closing phenylalanine or tryptophan.

TRBV5-1	TRBJ2-3	13	ASRDSLWVTDTQY
TRBV12-3/TRBV12-4	TRBJ2-7	14	ASRSSRQQDSYEQY
TRBV12-3/TRBV12-4	TRBJ2-1	12	ASSLGAHVNEQF
TRBV6-2/TRBV6-3	TRBJ2-7	12	ASRRTSGAYEQY
TRBV11-1	TRBJ2-7	16	ASSQDRTSGRITYEQY
TRBV2	TRBJ2-7	14	AITDDMWGASYEQY
TRBV27	TRBJ2-3	14	ASSSGLAGPTDTQY
TRBV15	TRBJ1-1	10	ATSPPGDEAF
TRBV20-1	TRBJ2-1	13	SARANRGLLNEQF
TRBV5-6	TRBJ2-2	13	ASSWTSGENGELF
TRBV7-2	TRBJ1-6	13	ASSLTDRGRSPLH
TRBV12-3/TRBV12-4	TRBJ2-2	13	ASGRQGGWTGELF
TRBV6-6	TRBJ2-5	11	ASGHDLQETQY
TRBV7-6	TRBJ2-2	14	ASTLLGEVGTGELF
TRBV25-1	TRBJ2-2	14	ASSEYGGRGTGELF
TRBV20-1	TRBJ2-7	11	SARAPGSYEQY
TRBV29-1	TRBJ2-7	14	SVEGEGTVLPYEQY
TRBV13	TRBJ1-6	13	ASSWDRGLGSPLH
TRBV4-3	TRBJ2-7	13	ASSQVIDRRDEQY
TRBV27	TRBJ2-1	12	ASSPGGEWGEQF